The T cell receptor (beta chain) described here comes from a study of blood T cells in healthy people across ages. Study-level findings and limits: Naive T cell percentage and TCR beta diversity correlated strongly. Researchers deemed the diversity estimates from one million T cells underestimates.

V dropped 2 bases and J dropped 7 bases, with 9 bases sitting between them. The CDR3 covers 13 residues. CDR1 is LGHDT, CDR2 YNNKEL, per germline (reference sequence). This clonotype was counted between two and nine times. The antigen remains unidentified. The extraction recovered at least 5 micrograms of total RNA per sample. Primed by a sample-barcoded 5' primer and a J-beta primer mix, a second PCR proceeded for about 6 to 11 cycles. The authors tagged each cDNA molecule using a template-switch adaptor with 12 random nucleotides. TCRdb re-called the 5' RACE reads with MiXCR, one entry per CDR3 protein. The sample records 550,000 to 750,000 distinct CDR3 sequences, around 21% being singletons.

This clonotype was sampled from a man in his 70s in good health. The chain couples TRBV3-1 to TRBJ1-5; the D is unclear. Sequenced: blood. The CDR3 DNA reads TGTGCCAGCAGCCAATTCACGGACCAGCCCCAGCATTTT. Translation gives CASSQFTDQPQHF.